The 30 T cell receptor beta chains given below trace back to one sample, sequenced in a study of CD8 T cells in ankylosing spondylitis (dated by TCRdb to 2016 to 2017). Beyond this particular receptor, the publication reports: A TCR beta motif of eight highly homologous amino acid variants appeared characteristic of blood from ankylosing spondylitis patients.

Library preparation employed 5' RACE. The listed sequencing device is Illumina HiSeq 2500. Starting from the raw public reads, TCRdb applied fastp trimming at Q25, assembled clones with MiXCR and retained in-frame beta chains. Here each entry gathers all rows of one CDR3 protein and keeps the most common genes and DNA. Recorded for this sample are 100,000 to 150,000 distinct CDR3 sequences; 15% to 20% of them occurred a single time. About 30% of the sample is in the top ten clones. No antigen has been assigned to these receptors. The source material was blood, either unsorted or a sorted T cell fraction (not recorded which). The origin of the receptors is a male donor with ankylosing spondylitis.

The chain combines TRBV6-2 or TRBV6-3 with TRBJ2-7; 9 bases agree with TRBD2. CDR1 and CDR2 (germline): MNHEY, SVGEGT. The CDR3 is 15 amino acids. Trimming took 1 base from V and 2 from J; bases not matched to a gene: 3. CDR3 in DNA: TGTGCCAGCAGTTACTTCGGCGGGGGGGCCTACGAGCAGTACTTC. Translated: CASSYFGGGAYEQYF.

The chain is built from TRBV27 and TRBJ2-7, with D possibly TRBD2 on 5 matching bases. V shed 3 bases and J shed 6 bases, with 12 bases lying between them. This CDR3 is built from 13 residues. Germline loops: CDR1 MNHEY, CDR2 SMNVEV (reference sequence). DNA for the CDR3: TGTGCCAGCAGTTTCCCAGGCCGGGGCGAGCAGTACTTC. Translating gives CASSFPGRGEQYF.

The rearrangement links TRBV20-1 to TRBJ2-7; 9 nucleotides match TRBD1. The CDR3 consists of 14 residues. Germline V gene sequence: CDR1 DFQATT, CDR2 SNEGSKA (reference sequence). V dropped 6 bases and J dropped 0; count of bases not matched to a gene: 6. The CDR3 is CSAKDRGSSYEQYF. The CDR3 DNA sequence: TGCAGTGCCAAGGACAGGGGAAGCTCCTACGAGCAGTACTTC.

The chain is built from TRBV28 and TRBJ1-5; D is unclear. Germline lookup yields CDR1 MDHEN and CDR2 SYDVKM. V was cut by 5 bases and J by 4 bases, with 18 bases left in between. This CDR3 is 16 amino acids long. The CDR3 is CASSPYSGGSNQPQHF. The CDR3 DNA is TGTGCCAGCAGTCCCTATAGCGGAGGGAGTAATCAGCCCCAGCATTTT.

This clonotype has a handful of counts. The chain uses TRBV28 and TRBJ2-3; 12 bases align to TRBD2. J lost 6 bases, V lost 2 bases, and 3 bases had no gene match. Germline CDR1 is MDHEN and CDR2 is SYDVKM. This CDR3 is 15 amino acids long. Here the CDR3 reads CASSLTSGRSDTQYF. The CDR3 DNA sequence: TGTGCCAGCAGTTTAACTAGCGGGAGGTCGGATACGCAGTATTTT.

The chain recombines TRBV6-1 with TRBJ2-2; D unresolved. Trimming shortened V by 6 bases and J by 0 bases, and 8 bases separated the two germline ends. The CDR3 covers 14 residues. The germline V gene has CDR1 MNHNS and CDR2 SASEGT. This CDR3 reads CASRVGSNTGELFF. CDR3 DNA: TGTGCCAGCAGGGTGGGTTCGAACACCGGGGAGCTGTTTTTT.

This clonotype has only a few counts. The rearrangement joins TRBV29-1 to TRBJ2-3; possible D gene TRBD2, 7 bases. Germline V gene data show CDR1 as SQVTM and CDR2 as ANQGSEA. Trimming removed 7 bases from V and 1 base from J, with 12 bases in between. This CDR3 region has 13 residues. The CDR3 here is CSAHGGRTDTQYF. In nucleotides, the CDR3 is TGCAGCGCCCACGGGGGGCGCACAGATACGCAGTATTTT.

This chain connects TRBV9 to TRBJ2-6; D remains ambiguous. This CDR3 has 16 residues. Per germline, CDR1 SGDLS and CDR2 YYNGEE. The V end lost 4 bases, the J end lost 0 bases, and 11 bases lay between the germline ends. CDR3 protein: CASSSHGLSGANVLTF. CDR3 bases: TGTGCCAGCAGCTCTCATGGGCTCTCTGGGGCCAACGTCCTGACTTTC.

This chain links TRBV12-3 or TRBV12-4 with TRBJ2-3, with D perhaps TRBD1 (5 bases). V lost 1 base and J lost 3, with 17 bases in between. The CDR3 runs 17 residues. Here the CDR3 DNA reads TGTGCCAGCAGTTTAGTTCCCCCAGGGCGTGAGACAGATACGCAGTATTTT. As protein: CASSLVPPGRETDTQYF.

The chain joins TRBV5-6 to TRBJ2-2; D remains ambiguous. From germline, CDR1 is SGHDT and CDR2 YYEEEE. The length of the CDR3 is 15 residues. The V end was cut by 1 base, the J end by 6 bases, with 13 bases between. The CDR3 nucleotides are TGTGCCAGCAGCTTGTTCGGCTTTACTCCCGGGGAGCTGTTTTTT. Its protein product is CASSLFGFTPGELFF.

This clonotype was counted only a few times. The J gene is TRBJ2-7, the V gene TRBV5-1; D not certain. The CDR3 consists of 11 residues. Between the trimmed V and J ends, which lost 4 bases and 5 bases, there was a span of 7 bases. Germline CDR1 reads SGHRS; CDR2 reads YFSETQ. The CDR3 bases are TGCGCCAGCAGCGATAGCCACGAGCAGTACTTC. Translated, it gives CASSDSHEQYF.

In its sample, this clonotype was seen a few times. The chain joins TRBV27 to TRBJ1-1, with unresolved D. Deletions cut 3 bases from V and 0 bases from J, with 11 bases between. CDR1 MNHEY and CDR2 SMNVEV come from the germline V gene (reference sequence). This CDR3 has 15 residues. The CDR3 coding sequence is TGTGCCAGCAGTTTGTCTAGACAAATGAACACTGAAGCTTTCTTT. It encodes CASSLSRQMNTEAFF.

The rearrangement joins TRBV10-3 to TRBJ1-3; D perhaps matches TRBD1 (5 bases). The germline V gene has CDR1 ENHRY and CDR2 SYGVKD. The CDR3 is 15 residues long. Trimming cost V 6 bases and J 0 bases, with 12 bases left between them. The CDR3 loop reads CAIRRDPSSGNTIYF. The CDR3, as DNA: TGTGCCATCAGAAGGGACCCGAGCTCTGGAAACACCATATATTTT.

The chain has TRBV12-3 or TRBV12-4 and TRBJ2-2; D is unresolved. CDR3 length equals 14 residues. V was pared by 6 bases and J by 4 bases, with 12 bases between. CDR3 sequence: CASSPVTGTGELFF. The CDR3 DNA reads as TGTGCCAGCAGCCCTGTAACCGGCACCGGGGAGCTGTTTTTT.

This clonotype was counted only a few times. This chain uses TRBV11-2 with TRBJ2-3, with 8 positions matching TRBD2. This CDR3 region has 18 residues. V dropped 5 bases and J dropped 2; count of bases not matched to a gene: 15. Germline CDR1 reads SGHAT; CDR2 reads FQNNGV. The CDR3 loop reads CASSGSSWGSGITDTQYF. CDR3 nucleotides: TGTGCCAGCAGCGGATCATCCTGGGGTAGCGGGATCACAGATACGCAGTATTTT. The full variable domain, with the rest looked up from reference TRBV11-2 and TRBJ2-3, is EAGVAQSPRYKIIEKRQSVAFWCNPISGHATLYWYQQILGQGPKLLIQFQNNGVVDDSQLPKDRFSAERLKGVDSTLKIQPAKLEDSAVYLCASSGSSWGSGITDTQYFGPGTRLTVL.

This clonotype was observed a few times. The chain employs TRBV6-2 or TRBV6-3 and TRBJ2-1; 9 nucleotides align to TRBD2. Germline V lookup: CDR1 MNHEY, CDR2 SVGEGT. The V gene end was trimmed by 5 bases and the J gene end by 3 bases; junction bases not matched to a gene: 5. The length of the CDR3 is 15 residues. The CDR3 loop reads CASSQTSGNYNEQFF. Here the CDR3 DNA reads TGTGCCAGCAGTCAGACTAGCGGAAACTACAATGAGCAGTTCTTC.

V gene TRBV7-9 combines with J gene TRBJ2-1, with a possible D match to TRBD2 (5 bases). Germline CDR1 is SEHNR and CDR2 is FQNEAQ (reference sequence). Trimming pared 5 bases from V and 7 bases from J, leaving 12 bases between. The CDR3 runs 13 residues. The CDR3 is CASSPRPGNEQFF. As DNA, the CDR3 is TGTGCCAGCAGCCCGCGACCGGGGAATGAGCAGTTCTTC.

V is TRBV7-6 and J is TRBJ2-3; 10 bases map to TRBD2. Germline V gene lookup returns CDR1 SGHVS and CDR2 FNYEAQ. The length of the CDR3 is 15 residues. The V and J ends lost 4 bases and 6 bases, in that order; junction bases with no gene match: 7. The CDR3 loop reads CASSSKREGPDTQYF. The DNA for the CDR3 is TGTGCCAGCAGCTCCAAGCGGGAGGGCCCGGATACGCAGTATTTT. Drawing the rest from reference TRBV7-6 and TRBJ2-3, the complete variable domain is GAGVSQSPRYKVTKRGQDVALRCDPISGHVSLYWYRQALGQGPEFLTYFNYEAQQDKSGLPNDRFSAERPEGSISTLTIQRTEQRDSAMYRCASSSKREGPDTQYFGPGTRLTVL.

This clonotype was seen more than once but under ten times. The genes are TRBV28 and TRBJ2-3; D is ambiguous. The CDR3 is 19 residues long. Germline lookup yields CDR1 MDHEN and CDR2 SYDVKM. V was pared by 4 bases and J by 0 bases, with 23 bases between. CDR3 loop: CASSSLFGPIQTSTDTQYF. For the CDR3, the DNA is TGTGCCAGCAGTTCCCTCTTTGGGCCGATCCAAACTAGCACAGATACGCAGTATTTT.

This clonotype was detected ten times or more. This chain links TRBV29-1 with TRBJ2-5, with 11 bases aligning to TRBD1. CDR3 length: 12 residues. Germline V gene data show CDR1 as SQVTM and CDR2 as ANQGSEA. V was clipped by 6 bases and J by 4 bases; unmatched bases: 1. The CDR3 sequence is CSVDRGPETQYF. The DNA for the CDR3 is TGCAGCGTGGACAGGGGGCCAGAGACCCAGTACTTC.

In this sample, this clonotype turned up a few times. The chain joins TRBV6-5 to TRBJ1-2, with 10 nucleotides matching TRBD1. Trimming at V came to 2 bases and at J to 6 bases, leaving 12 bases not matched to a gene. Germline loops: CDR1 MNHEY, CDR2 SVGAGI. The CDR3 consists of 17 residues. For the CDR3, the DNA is TGTGCCAGCAGTTACCGTGGGACAGGGGCGAGAGACGATGGCTACACCTTC. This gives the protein CASSYRGTGARDDGYTF.

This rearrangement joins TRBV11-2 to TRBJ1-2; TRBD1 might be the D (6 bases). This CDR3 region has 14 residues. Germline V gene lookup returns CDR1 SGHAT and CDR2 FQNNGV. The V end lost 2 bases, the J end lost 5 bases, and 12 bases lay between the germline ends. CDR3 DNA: TGTGCCAGCAGCTTAACAGGGTCAGGGTATGGCTACACCTTC. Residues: CASSLTGSGYGYTF.

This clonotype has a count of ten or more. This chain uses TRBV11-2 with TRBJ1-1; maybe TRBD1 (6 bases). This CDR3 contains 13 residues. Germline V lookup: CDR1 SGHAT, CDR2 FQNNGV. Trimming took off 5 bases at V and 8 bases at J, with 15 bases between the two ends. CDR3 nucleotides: TGTGCCAGCAGCCGACGGGGACAACTAGAAGCTTTCTTT. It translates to CASSRRGQLEAFF.

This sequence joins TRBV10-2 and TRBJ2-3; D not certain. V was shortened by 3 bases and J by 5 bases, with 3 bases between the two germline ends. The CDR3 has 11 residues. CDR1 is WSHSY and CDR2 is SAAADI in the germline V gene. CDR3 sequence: CASSERDTQYF. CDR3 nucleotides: TGCGCCAGCAGTGAAAGAGATACGCAGTATTTT.

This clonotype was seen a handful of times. The CDR3 loop reads CASSGGALGTEAFF. The CDR3 DNA is TGCGCCAGCAGCGGAGGGGCTTTGGGCACTGAAGCTTTCTTT. This chain connects TRBV4-1 to TRBJ1-1; perhaps TRBD1 as D (5 bases). CDR1 MGHRA and CDR2 YSYEKL come from the germline V gene. The CDR3 is 14 amino acids. Trimming left V 5 bases short and J 4 bases short, with 14 bases between.

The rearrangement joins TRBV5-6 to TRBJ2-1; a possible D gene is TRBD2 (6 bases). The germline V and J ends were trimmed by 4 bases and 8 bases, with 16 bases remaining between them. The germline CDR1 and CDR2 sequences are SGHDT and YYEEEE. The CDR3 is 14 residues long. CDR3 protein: CASSPGTALHEQFF. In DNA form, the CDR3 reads TGTGCCAGCAGCCCGGGGACTGCCCTCCATGAGCAGTTCTTC.

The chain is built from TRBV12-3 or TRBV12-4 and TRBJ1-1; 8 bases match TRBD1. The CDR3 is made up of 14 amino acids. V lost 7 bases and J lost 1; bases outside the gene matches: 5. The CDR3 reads CASNTGTGNTEAFF. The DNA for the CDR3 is TGTGCCAGCAATACCGGGACAGGGAACACTGAAGCTTTCTTT.

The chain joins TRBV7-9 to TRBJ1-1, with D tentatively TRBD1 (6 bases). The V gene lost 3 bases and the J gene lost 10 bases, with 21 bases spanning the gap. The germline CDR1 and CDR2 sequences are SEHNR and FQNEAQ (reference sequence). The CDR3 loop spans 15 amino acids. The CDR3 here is CASSFGGAVNWGAFF. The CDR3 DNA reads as TGTGCCAGCAGCTTTGGGGGCGCAGTGAACTGGGGAGCTTTCTTT.

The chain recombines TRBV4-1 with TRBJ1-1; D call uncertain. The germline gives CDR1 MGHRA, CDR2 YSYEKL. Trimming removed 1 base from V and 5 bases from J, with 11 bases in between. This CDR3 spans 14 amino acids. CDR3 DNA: TGCGCCAGCAGCCAAGTCACCACCGGGACTGAAGCTTTCTTT. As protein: CASSQVTTGTEAFF.

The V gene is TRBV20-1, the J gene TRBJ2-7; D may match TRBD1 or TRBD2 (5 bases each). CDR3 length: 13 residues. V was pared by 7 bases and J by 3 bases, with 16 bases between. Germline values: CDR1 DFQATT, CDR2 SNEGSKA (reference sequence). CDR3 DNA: TGCAGTGTCTCTGAGGGACGGATCTACGAGCAGTACTTC. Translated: CSVSEGRIYEQYF.